The rows below give T cell receptor beta chains drawn from one sample of a study of T cells after yellow fever vaccination. TCRdb used MiXCR to reprocess the 5' RACE reads, holding one entry per CDR3 protein. The table includes fewer than 650,000 distinct CDR3 sequences, about a fifth detected once. The source material was PBMCs, sampled approximately 22 days after the first yellow fever vaccination. The receptors come from a man between 18 and 35 years old who received the YFV17D yellow fever vaccine. Both conserved end residues are part of each CDR3. D genes are given only for firm matches. Expanded clones are given a class, and other clones once, few, many or no size at all.

d_gene: -
abundance: -
j_gene: TRBJ2-5
v_gene: TRBV30
CDR3nt: TGTGCCTGGACCCCCGGGGAGACCCAGTACTTC
CDR3aa: CAWTPGETQYF

d_gene: -
abundance: few
j_gene: TRBJ1-3
v_gene: TRBV7-6
CDR3nt: TGTGCCAGCAGCTTTTCGACCGCAAACACCATATATTTT
CDR3aa: CASSFSTANTIYF

d_gene: TRBD2
abundance: many
j_gene: TRBJ2-2
v_gene: TRBV7-2
CDR3nt: TGTGCCAGCAGGCTTAGCGGGGGGAACACCGGGGAGCTGTTTTTT
CDR3aa: CASRLSGGNTGELFF

d_gene: TRBD2
abundance: few
j_gene: TRBJ2-1
v_gene: TRBV6-2/TRBV6-3
CDR3nt: TGTGCCAGCAGCTCAAGGACTAGCGGGGGCCATGAGCAGTTCTTC
CDR3aa: CASSSRTSGGHEQFF

d_gene: -
abundance: -
j_gene: TRBJ1-1
v_gene: TRBV10-3
CDR3nt: TGTGCCACCACGCGCAGACAGACAGGACTGAACACTGAAGCTTTCTTT
CDR3aa: CATTRRQTGLNTEAFF

d_gene: -
abundance: -
j_gene: TRBJ1-1
v_gene: TRBV4-2
CDR3nt: TGTGCCAGCAGCCAAGAGGTCAGCCAAGCTTTCTTT
CDR3aa: CASSQEVSQAFF

d_gene: -
abundance: few
j_gene: TRBJ1-1
v_gene: TRBV5-1
CDR3nt: TGCGCCAGCAGCTTGGACATAGTAGACGGAGCTTTCTTT
CDR3aa: CASSLDIVDGAFF

d_gene: TRBD1
abundance: -
j_gene: TRBJ1-5
v_gene: TRBV6-1
CDR3nt: TGTGCCAGCAACCCTCGACAGGGCCATCAGCCCCAGCATTTT
CDR3aa: CASNPRQGHQPQHF

d_gene: -
abundance: few
j_gene: TRBJ2-3
v_gene: TRBV7-9
CDR3nt: TGTGCCAGCAGCTTAGGCTTTGTCTCCGGCACAGATACGCAGTATTTT
CDR3aa: CASSLGFVSGTDTQYF

d_gene: TRBD1
abundance: few
j_gene: TRBJ1-2
v_gene: TRBV25-1
CDR3nt: TGTGCCAGCAGTGAGACAGGGGTCTACTATGGCTACACCTTC
CDR3aa: CASSETGVYYGYTF

d_gene: TRBD1
abundance: -
j_gene: TRBJ2-3
v_gene: TRBV7-9
CDR3nt: TGTGCCAGCAGTCCAGGACAGGGCCCCGCAGATACGCAGTATTTT
CDR3aa: CASSPGQGPADTQYF

d_gene: -
abundance: few
j_gene: TRBJ2-5
v_gene: TRBV5-1
CDR3nt: TGCGCCAGCAGCCCTGGGCTTGTGGTGCAGGGGTTAGAGACCCAGTACTTC
CDR3aa: CASSPGLVVQGLETQYF

d_gene: -
abundance: -
j_gene: TRBJ1-6
v_gene: TRBV5-5
CDR3nt: TGTGCCAGCATGGAGGACCCGCCTTATAATTCACCCCTCCACTTT
CDR3aa: CASMEDPPYNSPLHF

d_gene: -
abundance: few
j_gene: TRBJ2-1
v_gene: TRBV29-1
CDR3nt: TGCAGCGTAATCGTAAGAAATGAGCAGTTCTTC
CDR3aa: CSVIVRNEQFF

d_gene: -
abundance: few
j_gene: TRBJ2-1
v_gene: TRBV15
CDR3nt: TGTGCCACCAGCAGACCTAACAATGAGCAGTTCTTC
CDR3aa: CATSRPNNEQFF

d_gene: -
abundance: few
j_gene: TRBJ2-1
v_gene: TRBV12-3/TRBV12-4
CDR3nt: TGTGCCAGCATTTCGGTAGGGGGTGAGCAGTTCTTC
CDR3aa: CASISVGGEQFF

d_gene: -
abundance: few
j_gene: TRBJ2-5
v_gene: TRBV6-5
CDR3nt: TGTGCCAGCAGTTACAGTCTTTGGGGGCCCCAAGAGACCCAGTACTTC
CDR3aa: CASSYSLWGPQETQYF

d_gene: -
abundance: many
j_gene: TRBJ1-3
v_gene: TRBV7-7
CDR3nt: TGTGCCAGCAGCCCCAGCTCTGGAAACACCATATATTTT
CDR3aa: CASSPSSGNTIYF

d_gene: -
abundance: few
j_gene: TRBJ2-1
v_gene: TRBV3-1
CDR3nt: TGTGCCAGCAGCCAAGATCTTGCCGTAAATGAGCAGTTCTTC
CDR3aa: CASSQDLAVNEQFF

d_gene: -
abundance: -
j_gene: TRBJ2-3
v_gene: TRBV6-1
CDR3nt: TGTGCCAGCATGCAGGGCTTGAGCACAGATACGCAGTATTTT
CDR3aa: CASMQGLSTDTQYF